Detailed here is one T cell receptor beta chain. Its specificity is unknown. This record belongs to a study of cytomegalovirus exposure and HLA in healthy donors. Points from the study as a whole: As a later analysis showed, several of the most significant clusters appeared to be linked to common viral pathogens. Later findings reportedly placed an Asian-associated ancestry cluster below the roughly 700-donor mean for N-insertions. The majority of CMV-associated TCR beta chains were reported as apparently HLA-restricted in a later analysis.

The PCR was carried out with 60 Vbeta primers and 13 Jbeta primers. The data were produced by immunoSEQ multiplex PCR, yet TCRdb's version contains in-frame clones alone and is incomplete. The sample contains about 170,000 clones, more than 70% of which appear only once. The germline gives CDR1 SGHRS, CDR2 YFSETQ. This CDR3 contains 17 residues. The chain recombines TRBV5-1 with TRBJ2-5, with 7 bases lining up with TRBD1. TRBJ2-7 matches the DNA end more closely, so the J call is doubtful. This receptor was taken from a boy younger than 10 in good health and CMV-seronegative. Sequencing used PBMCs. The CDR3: CASSTLPGTDFSDEQYF. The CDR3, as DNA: TGCGCCAGCAGCACCTTACCCGGGACAGACTTCTCTGACGAGCAGTACTTC.